The 2 T cell receptor beta chains in this list originate from one sample, sequenced in a study of blood T cell repertoires in COVID-19. TCRdb keeps only in-frame clones here, not all; method: immunoSEQ multiplex PCR. The top ten hold approximately 0.65% of the sample, which has approximately 440,000 clones, about 90% seen once. Sequencing was done on a sample of PBMCs or T cells enriched from blood (not recorded which). These receptors were obtained from a man between 18 and 35 years old who had recovered from COVID-19.

The chain is built from TRBV2 and TRBJ1-1; D remains unclear. V was clipped by 7 bases and J by 4 bases, with 7 bases between them. The germline CDR1 and CDR2 sequences are SNHLY and FYNNEI. This CDR3 spans 11 amino acids. Here the CDR3 DNA reads TGTGCCAGCACGTGGGCCACTGAAGCTTTCTTT. Protein: CASTWATEAFF.

CDR3 sequence (DNA): TGTGCCAGCAGCGAAAGACTAGCGGGGTATTACGAGCAGTACTTC. Its protein product is CASSERLAGYYEQYF. This chain connects TRBV5-8 to TRBJ2-7, with 11 bases aligning to TRBD2. Germline values: CDR1 SGHTS, CDR2 YDEGEE. Trimming cost V 4 bases and J 4 bases; bases outside gene matches: 7. The CDR3 sequence is 15 residues long.